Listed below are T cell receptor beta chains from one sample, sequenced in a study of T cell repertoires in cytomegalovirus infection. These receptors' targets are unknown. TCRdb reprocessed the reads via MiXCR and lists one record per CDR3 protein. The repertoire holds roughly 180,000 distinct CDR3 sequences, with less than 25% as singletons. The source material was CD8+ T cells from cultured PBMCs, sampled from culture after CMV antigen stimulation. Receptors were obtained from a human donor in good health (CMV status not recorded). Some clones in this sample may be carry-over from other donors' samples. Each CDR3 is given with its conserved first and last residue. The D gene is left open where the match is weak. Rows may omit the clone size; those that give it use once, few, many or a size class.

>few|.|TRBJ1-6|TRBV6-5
CASSYSVPVRGNSPLHF
TGTGCCAGCAGTTACTCGGTTCCCGTCAGGGGAAATTCACCCCTCCACTTT
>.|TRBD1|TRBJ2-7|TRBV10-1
CASSRDRGTYEQYF
TGCGCCAGCAGCCGGGACAGGGGAACCTACGAGCAGTACTTC
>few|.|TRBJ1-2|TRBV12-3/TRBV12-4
CASSSLARARPYGYTF
TGTGCCAGCAGCTCACTCGCCAGGGCACGCCCTTATGGCTACACCTTC
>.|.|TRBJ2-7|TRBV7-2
CASSLLDSSYEQYF
TGTGCCAGCAGCTTGCTCGACTCTTCCTACGAGCAGTACTTC
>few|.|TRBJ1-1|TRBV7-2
CASSLSVGHEAFF
TGTGCCAGCAGCTTGTCCGTTGGACATGAAGCTTTCTTT
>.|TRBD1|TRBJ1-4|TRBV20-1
CSARDPGGLNEKLFF
TGCAGTGCTAGAGATCCAGGGGGGCTTAATGAAAAACTGTTTTTT
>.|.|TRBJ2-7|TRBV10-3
CAIRRDTFYEQYF
TGTGCCATCAGACGGGACACGTTCTACGAGCAGTACTTC
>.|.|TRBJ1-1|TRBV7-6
CASSSPGGGNTEAFF
TGTGCCAGCAGCTCACCCGGGGGGGGGAACACTGAAGCTTTCTTT
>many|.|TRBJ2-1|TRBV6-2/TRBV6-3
CASSFSEEGSYNEQFF
TGTGCCAGCAGTTTCTCCGAGGAAGGCTCCTACAATGAGCAGTTCTTC
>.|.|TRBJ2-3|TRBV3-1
CASSQEGHTTDTQYF
TGTGCCAGCAGCCAGGAGGGACATACCACAGATACGCAGTATTTT
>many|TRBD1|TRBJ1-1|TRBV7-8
CASSLTGMNTEAFF
TGTGCCAGCAGCTTGACAGGGATGAACACTGAAGCTTTCTTT
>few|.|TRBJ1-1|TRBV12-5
CASGLTLNTEAFF
TGTGCTAGTGGTTTGACATTGAACACTGAAGCTTTCTTT
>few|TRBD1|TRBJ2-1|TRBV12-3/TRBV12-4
CASKDDRGFYNEQFF
TGTGCCAGCAAAGACGACAGGGGATTTTACAATGAGCAGTTCTTC
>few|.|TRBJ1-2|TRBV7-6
CASSPAAITYGYTF
TGTGCCAGCAGCCCCGCAGCGATAACCTATGGCTACACCTTC
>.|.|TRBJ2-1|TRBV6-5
CASSSREYNEQFF
TGTGCCAGCAGTTCTCGGGAGTACAATGAGCAGTTCTTC
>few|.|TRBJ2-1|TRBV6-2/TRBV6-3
CASSYSRIGGEEEQFF
TGTGCCAGCAGTTACTCGAGGATAGGGGGGGAGGAAGAGCAGTTCTTC
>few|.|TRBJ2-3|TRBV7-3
CASSPGGGPDTQYF
TGTGCCAGCAGCCCTGGGGGCGGCCCAGATACGCAGTATTTT
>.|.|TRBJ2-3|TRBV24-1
CATSDLQKNTQYF
TGTGCCACCAGTGATTTACAAAAAAATACGCAGTATTTT
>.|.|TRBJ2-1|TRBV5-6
CASTLGGPSEQFF
TGTGCCAGCACCTTGGGAGGACCTTCTGAGCAGTTCTTC
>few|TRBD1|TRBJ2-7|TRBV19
CASGQDETYEQYF
TGTGCCAGCGGACAGGACGAAACCTACGAGCAGTACTTC
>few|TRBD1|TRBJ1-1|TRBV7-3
CASSLKGAGTEAFF
TGTGCCAGCAGCTTAAAGGGGGCGGGTACTGAAGCTTTCTTT
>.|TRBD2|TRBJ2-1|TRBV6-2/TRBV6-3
CASSRRGGLYNEQFF
TGTGCCAGCAGTCGCCGGGGGGGACTATACAATGAGCAGTTCTTC
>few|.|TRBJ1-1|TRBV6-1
CASSEDTEAFF
TGTGCCAGCAGTGAGGACACTGAAGCTTTCTTT
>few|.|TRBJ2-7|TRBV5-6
CASSPGTLAYEQYF
TGTGCCAGCAGCCCCGGGACTCTGGCCTACGAGCAGTACTTC
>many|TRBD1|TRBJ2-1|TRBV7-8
CASTLPGQYYNEQFF
TGTGCCAGCACCCTACCGGGACAGTACTACAATGAGCAGTTCTTC
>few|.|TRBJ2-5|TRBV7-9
CASTPLGGAVEETQYF
TGTGCCAGCACCCCCTTAGGGGGGGCCGTAGAAGAGACCCAGTACTTC
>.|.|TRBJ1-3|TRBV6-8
CASSYGVSSGNTIYF
TGTGCCAGCAGTTACGGGGTCTCCTCTGGAAACACCATATATTTT
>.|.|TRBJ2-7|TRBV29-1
CSVEIPGSTYEQYF
TGCAGCGTTGAAATCCCAGGATCCACCTACGAGCAGTACTTC
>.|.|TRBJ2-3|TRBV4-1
CASSQDWQGGDTQYF
TGCGCCAGCAGCCAAGATTGGCAGGGGGGAGATACGCAGTATTTT
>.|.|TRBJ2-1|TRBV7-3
CASSSISASSYNEQFF
TGTGCCAGCAGCTCCATAAGCGCGAGCTCCTACAATGAGCAGTTCTTC
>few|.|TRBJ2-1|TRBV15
CATSRPSELGPHNEQFF
TGTGCCACCAGCAGACCTTCCGAATTGGGGCCCCACAATGAGCAGTTCTTC
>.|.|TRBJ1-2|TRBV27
CASSFRGAGYGYTF
TGTGCCAGCAGTTTCAGAGGAGCCGGCTATGGCTACACCTTC
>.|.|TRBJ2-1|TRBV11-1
CASSPRVGSSGAHEQFF
TGTGCCAGCAGCCCCCGAGTCGGGTCTTCAGGGGCGCATGAGCAGTTCTTC
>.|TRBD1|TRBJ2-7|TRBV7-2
CASSLGRTGGNSYEQYF
TGTGCCAGCAGCTTAGGTCGGACAGGGGGTAACTCCTACGAGCAGTACTTC
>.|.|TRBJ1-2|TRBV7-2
CASSLGTALEYTF
TGTGCCAGCAGCTTAGGGACAGCCTTGGAATACACCTTC
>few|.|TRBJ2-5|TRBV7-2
CASSLGFPETQYF
TGTGCCAGCAGCTTAGGATTTCCGGAGACCCAGTACTTC
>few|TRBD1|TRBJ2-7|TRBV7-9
CASSSPDRTNSYEQYF
TGTGCCAGCAGTAGCCCGGACAGGACCAATTCCTACGAGCAGTACTTC
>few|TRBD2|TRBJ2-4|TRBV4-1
CASSQLAVALAKNIQYF
TGCGCCAGCAGCCAACTAGCGGTGGCCCTAGCCAAAAACATTCAGTACTTC
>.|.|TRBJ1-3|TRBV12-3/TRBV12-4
CASSFATAGNTIYF
TGTGCCAGCAGTTTTGCGACAGCTGGAAACACCATATATTTT
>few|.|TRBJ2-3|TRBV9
CASSVAVETDTQYF
TGTGCCAGCAGCGTAGCGGTAGAAACAGATACGCAGTATTTT